The rows below give T cell receptor beta chains drawn from one sample of a study of blood T cell repertoires in COVID-19. Here immunoSEQ multiplex PCR was the method, and the copy in TCRdb shows in-frame clones only, minus some. The data hold about 63,000 clones, with roughly 85% observed a single time. Sequenced input: peripheral blood. The source is a human donor in a cohort sampled during active COVID-19. Both conserved end residues are part of each CDR3. D genes are given only for firm matches. Only some rows state a clone size, as once, few, many or a class for expanded clones.

j_gene	d_gene	abundance	v_gene	CDR3aa	CDR3nt
TRBJ1-6	-	-	TRBV18	CASSPTARYNSPLHF	TGTGCCAGCTCACCGACAGCCCGCTATAATTCACCCCTCCACTTT
TRBJ1-5	-	-	TRBV2	CASSAQGPYSNQPQHF	TGTGCCAGCAGTGCCCAGGGTCCGTATAGCAATCAGCCCCAGCATTTT
TRBJ2-6	TRBD1	-	TRBV7-3	CASSLLRQGPGANVLTF	TGTGCCAGCAGCTTACTCCGACAGGGACCCGGGGCCAACGTCCTGACTTTC
TRBJ1-1	-	-	TRBV18	CASSPGNTEAFF	TGTGCCAGCTCCCCGGGAAACACTGAAGCTTTCTTT
TRBJ2-1	-	-	TRBV5-1	CASSLNREYNEQFF	TGCGCCAGCAGCTTAAACCGGGAGTACAATGAGCAGTTCTTC
TRBJ2-2	TRBD2	-	TRBV27	CASSLSSGANTGELFF	TGTGCCAGCAGTTTATCTAGCGGGGCGAACACCGGGGAGCTGTTTTTT
TRBJ2-1	TRBD2	-	TRBV19	CASSISPPSGSYNEQFF	TGTGCCAGTAGTATCAGTCCCCCCAGCGGGAGTTACAATGAGCAGTTCTTC
TRBJ1-4	TRBD1	-	TRBV5-1	CASSPGTGNEKLFF	TGCGCCAGCAGCCCTGGGACAGGGAATGAAAAACTGTTTTTT
TRBJ1-1	-	-	TRBV18	CASSPTGNTEAFF	TGTGCCAGCTCACCCACAGGGAACACTGAAGCTTTCTTT
TRBJ2-1	-	-	TRBV7-8	CASSLVQGYNEQFF	TGTGCCAGCAGCTTAGTTCAGGGATACAATGAGCAGTTCTTC
TRBJ2-7	TRBD1	-	TRBV5-1	CASSPYPKGAPYEQYF	TGCGCCAGCAGCCCTTACCCCAAGGGGGCACCCTACGAGCAGTACTTC
TRBJ1-1	-	-	TRBV7-2	CASSFIEGGDTEAFF	TGTGCCAGCAGCTTTATAGAGGGAGGGGACACTGAAGCTTTCTTT
TRBJ2-7	TRBD2	-	TRBV13	CASSLASGGAYEQYF	TGTGCCAGCAGCTTGGCTAGCGGGGGGGCCTACGAGCAGTACTTC
TRBJ2-1	-	-	TRBV5-1	CASSLASAAPYNEQFF	TGCGCCAGCAGCTTGGCCTCGGCGGCCCCCTACAATGAGCAGTTCTTC
TRBJ1-1	-	-	TRBV19	CASSIWGRVATEAFF	TGTGCCAGTAGTATTTGGGGGAGGGTTGCGACTGAAGCTTTCTTT
TRBJ2-1	TRBD2	-	TRBV5-1	CASSLGTSGPNEQFF	TGCGCCAGCAGCTTAGGGACTAGCGGGCCCAATGAGCAGTTCTTC
TRBJ1-6	TRBD1	-	TRBV5-1	CASSLAVAGGNSPLHF	TGCGCCAGCAGCTTGGCCGTTGCAGGGGGAAACTCACCCCTCCACTTT
TRBJ1-5	-	-	TRBV5-8	CASSRQNSEPQHF	TGTGCCAGCAGCCGACAGAACAGTGAGCCCCAGCATTTT
TRBJ2-7	TRBD2	-	TRBV5-4	CASSLRLAGDHEQYF	TGTGCCAGCAGCTTGAGGCTAGCGGGAGACCACGAGCAGTACTTC
TRBJ2-1	TRBD2	-	TRBV6-2/TRBV6-3	CASSGLAGGPYNEQFF	TGTGCCAGCAGCGGACTAGCGGGAGGCCCCTACAATGAGCAGTTCTTC
TRBJ1-2	TRBD1	-	TRBV4-3	CASSKDRANYGYTF	TGCGCCAGCAGCAAAGACAGGGCGAACTATGGCTACACCTTC
TRBJ2-7	-	-	TRBV5-1	CASTSREGAPPYEQYF	TGCGCCAGCACCTCACGGGAGGGGGCGCCGCCCTACGAGCAGTACTTC
TRBJ1-4	TRBD1	once	TRBV18	CASSSDRGGEKLFF	TGTGCCAGCTCAAGCGACAGGGGCGGTGAAAAACTGTTTTTT
TRBJ2-1	-	-	TRBV4-2	CASSAIDSSYNEQFF	TGTGCCAGCAGCGCCATAGATTCCTCCTACAATGAGCAGTTCTTC
TRBJ2-7	-	few	TRBV6-1	CASSDPQGYGYEQYF	TGTGCCAGCAGTGATCCTCAGGGGTATGGGTACGAGCAGTACTTC
TRBJ1-3	-	-	TRBV6-5	CASSPGNSGNTIYF	TGTGCCAGCAGTCCAGGGAACTCTGGAAACACCATATATTTT
TRBJ1-2	-	many	TRBV13	CASSLGTGYGYTF	TGTGCCAGCAGCTTAGGGACAGGCTATGGCTACACCTTC
TRBJ1-4	TRBD1	-	TRBV9	CASSAQQGAEEKLFF	TGTGCCAGCAGCGCCCAACAGGGGGCGGAAGAAAAACTGTTTTTT
TRBJ1-2	-	-	TRBV19	CASTVWDTTNYGYTF	TGTGCCAGTACCGTCTGGGACACTACTAACTATGGCTACACCTTC
TRBJ2-2	TRBD2	-	TRBV5-1	CASSLQAGVGNTGELFF	TGCGCCAGCAGCTTGCAAGCGGGAGTCGGAAACACCGGGGAGCTGTTTTTT
TRBJ1-5	TRBD1	-	TRBV28	CASSLRDSYQPQHF	TGTGCCAGCAGTTTACGGGACAGCTATCAGCCCCAGCATTTT
TRBJ2-1	TRBD2	-	TRBV30	CAWGTSGFNEQFF	TGTGCCTGGGGGACTAGCGGGTTTAATGAGCAGTTCTTC
TRBJ2-7	-	few	TRBV13	CASSSRDISYEQYF	TGTGCCAGCAGCTCCCGGGACATCTCCTACGAGCAGTACTTC
TRBJ2-5	-	-	TRBV5-4	CASSFGAQETQYF	TGTGCCAGCAGCTTTGGAGCACAAGAGACCCAGTACTTC
TRBJ2-4	TRBD2	-	TRBV30	CAWSVKAGVDIQYF	TGTGCCTGGAGTGTCAAAGCGGGGGTCGACATTCAGTACTTC
TRBJ1-2	-	-	TRBV18	CASSPQENRALGYTF	TGTGCCAGCTCACCACAAGAAAACAGGGCCTTGGGCTACACCTTC
TRBJ1-4	-	-	TRBV4-3	CASSQDTEGKLFF	TGCGCCAGCAGCCAAGATACCGAGGGAAAACTGTTTTTT
TRBJ2-7	-	-	TRBV7-8	CASSLDRVSSEQYF	TGTGCCAGCAGCTTAGACAGGGTATCTAGCGAGCAGTACTTC
TRBJ2-2	TRBD1	-	TRBV10-1	CASSAGTGGIRELFF	TGCGCCAGCAGCGCCGGGACAGGGGGCATCCGGGAGCTGTTTTTT